This passage covers 32 T cell receptor beta chains from one sample sequenced in a study of PD-L1 blockade in urothelial cancer. Clones were read by immunoSEQ multiplex PCR, and TCRdb kept only the in-frame ones, dropping some. The table shows about 52,000 clones, with about 72% occurring only once. Material: PBMCs, obtained around atezolizumab (anti-PD-L1) treatment. Receptor source: a man between 65 and 79 years old with urothelial cancer.

The chain has TRBV28 and TRBJ1-5; possibly TRBD1 for D (6 bases). Trimming pared 6 bases from V and 2 bases from J, leaving 20 bases between. The CDR3 consists of 17 residues. Germline CDR1 reads MDHEN; CDR2 reads SYDVKM. CDR3: CASSLSWGGQGNQPQHF. The CDR3 region has the DNA TGTGCCAGCAGCCTCTCCTGGGGGGGCCAAGGCAATCAGCCCCAGCATTTT.

In its sample, this clone was seen a few times. The chain couples TRBV19 to TRBJ1-6; TRBD1 agrees at 8 bases. The germline V gene encodes CDR1 LNHDA and CDR2 SQIVND (reference sequence). J lost 4 bases, V lost 7 bases, and 18 bases had no gene match. CDR3 size: 19 residues. The CDR3 DNA reads TGTGCCAGTACCCCGGGGGACAGGCCGCAGAGGGGATATAATTCACCCCTCCACTTT. Its protein is CASTPGDRPQRGYNSPLHF.

This clone has a handful of counts. The CDR3 coding sequence is TGCGCCAGCAGCCCGTACAGGGGGTCCTACGAGCAGTACTTC. Amino acid sequence: CASSPYRGSYEQYF. J is TRBJ2-7 and V is TRBV4-3; 8 nucleotides align to TRBD1. V lost 4 bases, J lost 1 base, and 3 bases stayed unmatched. CDR1 is LGHNA, CDR2 YSLEER, per germline. The CDR3 covers 14 residues.

CDR3 sequence: CASRQGQFYGYTF. The CDR3 nucleotides read TGTGCCAGTAGGCAGGGACAGTTCTATGGCTACACCTTC. This chain connects TRBV19 to TRBJ1-2, with 7 bases that match TRBD1. This CDR3 is built from 13 residues. Germline V gene data show CDR1 as LNHDA and CDR2 as SQIVND (reference sequence). The junction had 5 bases not matched to a gene; V was cut back by 6 bases and J by 4 bases.

The rearrangement links TRBV9 to TRBJ1-1; 12 bases are a match to TRBD1. Germline trimming cut 4 bases from V and 3 bases from J; bases unmatched to any gene: 7. This CDR3 comprises 16 residues. Germline V gene sequence: CDR1 SGDLS, CDR2 YYNGEE. This CDR3 reads CASSPGQGASHTEAFF. CDR3 DNA: TGTGCCAGCAGCCCGGGACAGGGGGCGAGTCACACTGAAGCTTTCTTT. Supplemented by reference TRBV9 and TRBJ1-1, the full variable domain reads DSGVTQTPKHLITATGQRVTLRCSPRSGDLSVYWYQQSLDQGLQFLIQYYNGEERAKGNILERFSAQQFPDLHSELNLSSLELGDSALYFCASSPGQGASHTEAFFGQGTRLTVV.

This clone was detected a few times. V and J are TRBV19 and TRBJ1-5, with D possibly TRBD1 on 5 matching bases. Trimming cost V 7 bases and J 0 bases, with 16 bases left between them. The CDR3 is made up of 16 amino acids. Germline CDR1 reads LNHDA; CDR2 reads SQIVND (reference sequence). CDR3 nucleotide sequence: TGTGCCAGTAACCCGGACACTGGGTATAGCAATCAGCCCCAGCATTTT. Amino acids: CASNPDTGYSNQPQHF.

The CDR3: CASSSGTTYNEQFF. The CDR3 region has the DNA TGTGCCAGCAGCTCCGGGACTACATACAATGAGCAGTTCTTC. The V gene is TRBV5-5, the J gene TRBJ2-1; TRBD2 agrees at 7 bases. With V trimmed by 3 bases and J by 4 bases, 4 bases remained unmatched. Germline V lookup: CDR1 SGHKS, CDR2 YYEKEE (reference sequence). The CDR3 totals 14 residues. The full variable domain, its missing parts supplied by reference TRBV5-5 and TRBJ2-1, is DAGVTQSPTHLIKTRGQQVTLRCSPISGHKSVSWYQQVLGQGPQFIFQYYEKEERGRGNFPDRFSARQFPNYSSELNVNALLLGDSALYLCASSSGTTYNEQFFGPGTRLTVL.

This CDR3 is CASSSGRGGASPEAFF. CDR3 nucleotide sequence: TGCGCCAGCAGCTCGGGTAGGGGGGGCGCTTCCCCTGAAGCTTTCTTT. This rearrangement joins TRBV5-1 to TRBJ1-1; tentatively, D is TRBD1 (6 bases). Germline assignment: CDR1 SGHRS and CDR2 YFSETQ. This CDR3 has 16 residues. With 3 bases removed from V and 6 bases from J, the gap between germline ends came to 21 bases.

The chain recombines TRBV15 with TRBJ2-7; 12 nucleotides match TRBD2. This CDR3 is built from 15 residues. Germline V gene data show CDR1 as LNHNV and CDR2 as YYDKDF (reference sequence). V dropped 1 base and J dropped 4; count of bases not matched to a gene: 2. CDR3 residues: CATSRGLAGAYEQYF. CDR3 DNA sequence: TGTGCCACCAGCAGAGGACTAGCGGGAGCGTACGAGCAGTACTTC.

The chain carries TRBV6-6 and TRBJ2-7; tentatively, D is TRBD1 (5 bases). Per germline, CDR1 MNHNY and CDR2 SVGAGI (reference sequence). The CDR3 is 12 residues long. V lost 2 bases and J lost 4, with 6 bases in between. This chain's CDR3 is CASSYQGYEQYF. DNA for the CDR3: TGTGCCAGCAGTTACCAGGGATACGAGCAGTACTTC.

The chain links TRBV18 to TRBJ1-1; D possibly corresponds to TRBD1 (5 bases). Germline CDR1 and CDR2: KGHSH and LQKENI. V lost 6 bases and J 0 bases, leaving 11 bases between the germline ends. The CDR3 consists of 14 residues. CDR3: CASSPTDMNTEAFF. DNA of the CDR3: TGTGCCAGCTCGCCGACAGATATGAACACTGAAGCTTTCTTT.

This chain links TRBV4-2 with TRBJ2-1; 13 nucleotides match TRBD2. CDR1 is LGHNA, CDR2 YNFKEQ, per germline. The V and J ends lost 4 bases and 7 bases, in that order; junction bases with no gene match: 7. The CDR3 is 16 amino acids. The DNA for the CDR3 is TGTGCCAGCAGCCGCCGACTAGCGGGGGGTGGTAATGAGCAGTTCTTC. Translation: CASSRRLAGGGNEQFF.

J is TRBJ2-3 and V is TRBV5-1; 7 nucleotides agree with TRBD1. The CDR3 extends over 14 amino acids. With V trimmed by 0 bases and J by 5 bases, 3 bases remained unmatched. Germline V gives CDR1 SGHRS, CDR2 YFSETQ. The DNA of the CDR3 is TGCGCCAGCAGCTTGGGGGCAGGGGGAGATACGCAGTATTTT. Translated: CASSLGAGGDTQYF.

The CDR3 region has the DNA TGTGCCAGCAGCCCCGGACTAGCGAACACCGGGGAGCTGTTTTTT. Its protein is CASSPGLANTGELFF. J is TRBJ2-2 and V is TRBV9; 7 nucleotides match TRBD2. The CDR3 consists of 15 residues. CDR1 SGDLS and CDR2 YYNGEE come from the germline V gene. V was pared by 4 bases and J by 0 bases, with 3 bases of the junction left unmatched.

V and J are TRBV7-8 and TRBJ1-2; TRBD1 agrees at 9 bases. Per germline, CDR1 SGHVS and CDR2 FQNEAQ. There are 19 residues in the CDR3. Unmatched junction bases numbered 13, after V lost 0 bases and J lost 2 bases. The CDR3 DNA sequence: TGTGCCAGCAGCTTAGCGGTACAGGCCCTGACAGGGGGGAACTATGGCTACACCTTC. Residues: CASSLAVQALTGGNYGYTF.

The J gene is TRBJ2-7, the V gene TRBV15; 8 positions agree with TRBD2. V lost 0 bases to trimming and J lost 5 bases; unmatched junction nucleotides: 9. The CDR3 contains 16 residues. Germline loops: CDR1 LNHNV, CDR2 YYDKDF (reference sequence). CDR3 nucleotides: TGTGCCACCAGCAGAGATAGGAACGGGAGGGCCAACGAGCAGTACTTC. This encodes CATSRDRNGRANEQYF.

V is TRBV10-3 and J is TRBJ2-2, with unresolved D. The CDR3 has 14 residues. Germline CDR1 reads ENHRY; CDR2 reads SYGVKD. Deletions cut 2 bases from V and 4 bases from J, with 8 bases between. CDR3 nucleotides: TGTGCCATCAGTGAGAGTCGGAGCACCGGGGAGCTGTTTTTT. It specifies CAISESRSTGELFF.

CDR3 sequence reads: CASSQARGGNFAEQFF. CDR3 DNA sequence: TGTGCCAGCAGCCAAGCTAGGGGAGGCAATTTCGCTGAGCAGTTCTTC. The rearrangement uses TRBV4-2 and TRBJ2-1, with a tentative D call TRBD2 (6 bases). V lost 1 base, J lost 9 bases, and 19 bases lay in between. CDR1 LGHNA and CDR2 YNFKEQ come from the germline V gene. The length of the CDR3 is 16 residues.

The gene calls are TRBV19 and TRBJ2-4, with D possibly TRBD1 on 6 matching bases. V lost 7 bases to trimming and J lost 4 bases, with 17 bases between them. The CDR3 consists of 15 residues. Germline V lookup: CDR1 LNHDA, CDR2 SQIVND (reference sequence). The CDR3 coding sequence is TGTGCCAGTACCTTCGACAGGTCCCCGAAAAACATTCAGTACTTC. Protein product: CASTFDRSPKNIQYF.

This clone was seen a handful of times. The gene calls are TRBV19 and TRBJ2-4; 10 bases match TRBD2. The CDR3 runs 16 residues. CDR1 and CDR2 from the germline V gene are LNHDA and SQIVND (reference sequence). Trimming at V came to 1 base and at J to 2 bases, leaving 2 bases not matched to a gene. The CDR3 DNA is TGTGCCAGTAGTATAGGTAGCGGGGGGACCAAAAACATTCAGTACTTC. It is translated as CASSIGSGGTKNIQYF.

CDR3 DNA sequence: TGTGCCAGCAGCTTAGGCAGTAACTATGGCTACACCTTC. Protein product: CASSLGSNYGYTF. This chain uses TRBV11-1 with TRBJ1-2; D gene ambiguous. CDR1 and CDR2 (germline): SGHAT, FQDESV (reference sequence). Trimming removed 1 base at V and 1 base at J, with 4 bases between. The CDR3 contains 13 residues.

The V and J genes are TRBV18 and TRBJ1-1; D gene unclear. The CDR3 length is 13 residues. CDR1 and CDR2 from the germline V gene are KGHSH and LQKENI. V was shortened by 0 bases and J by 4 bases, with 6 bases between the two germline ends. CDR3 bases: TGTGCCAGCTCACCACCGTCGGGCACTGAAGCTTTCTTT. Protein: CASSPPSGTEAFF.

The rearrangement uses TRBV2 and TRBJ1-4, with unresolved D. The CDR3 consists of 16 residues. Germline V gene data show CDR1 as SNHLY and CDR2 as FYNNEI. The V end lost 3 bases, the J end lost 0 bases, and 11 bases lay between the germline ends. The chain's CDR3 is CASSDGSAATNEKLFF. The CDR3, as DNA: TGTGCCAGCAGTGACGGGTCAGCAGCAACTAATGAAAAACTGTTTTTT.

To note about this clone: The sample contains more than one DNA sequence encoding this CDR3. The genes are TRBV14 and TRBJ2-1; 15 bases are shared with TRBD2. CDR3 size: 16 residues. Germline assignment: CDR1 SGHDN and CDR2 FVKESK. The V gene end was trimmed by 4 bases and the J gene end by 4 bases; junction bases not matched to a gene: 2. CDR3 loop: CASSRTSGGVYNEQFF. The CDR3 DNA follows: TGTGCCAGCAGCCGGACTAGCGGGGGGGTTTACAATGAGCAGTTCTTC.

The gene calls are TRBV4-2 and TRBJ1-5, with TRBD1 matching over 9 bases. V lost 3 bases, J lost 0 bases, and 6 bases stayed unmatched. The CDR3 contains 17 residues. Germline-derived CDR1 and CDR2 are LGHNA and YNFKEQ. The CDR3 sequence: CASSQAGQGYSNQPQHF. DNA of the CDR3: TGTGCCAGCAGCCAGGCCGGACAGGGGTATAGCAATCAGCCCCAGCATTTT.

V is TRBV27 and J is TRBJ2-2; 10 nucleotides line up with TRBD1. V lost 5 bases to trimming and J lost 5 bases; unmatched junction nucleotides: 5. The germline gives CDR1 MNHEY, CDR2 SMNVEV (reference sequence). CDR3 size: 15 residues. CDR3 protein: CASSEWDRGTGELFF. The CDR3 DNA sequence: TGTGCCAGCAGTGAGTGGGACAGGGGAACCGGGGAGCTGTTTTTT.

This clone showed up just once. V gene TRBV27 combines with J gene TRBJ2-2; 14 bases match TRBD2. Germline CDR1 is MNHEY and CDR2 is SMNVEV (reference sequence). There are 19 residues in the CDR3. Trimming removed 5 bases from V and 0 bases from J; junction bases left unmatched: 8. CDR3 nucleotide sequence: TGTGCCAGCAGTGTAACCGGGACTAGCGGGGGCGCGAACACCGGGGAGCTGTTTTTT. Protein product: CASSVTGTSGGANTGELFF.

V usage is TRBV5-1 and J usage is TRBJ2-5; D might be TRBD2 (6 bases). V lost 5 bases to trimming and J lost 1 base, with 9 bases between them. The length of the CDR3 is 13 residues. The germline gives CDR1 SGHRS, CDR2 YFSETQ. The CDR3: CASRPGSQETQYF. As DNA, the CDR3 is TGCGCCAGCAGGCCCGGGAGCCAAGAGACCCAGTACTTC.

This sequence joins TRBV5-6 and TRBJ2-7; 7 bases are a match to TRBD1. This CDR3 region has 15 residues. CDR1 SGHDT and CDR2 YYEEEE come from the germline V gene. Trimming took 1 base from V and 7 from J; bases not matched to a gene: 11. CDR3 loop: CASSLRTGTALEQYF. The CDR3 DNA follows: TGTGCCAGCAGCTTGAGGACAGGAACTGCCTTGGAGCAGTACTTC.

The genes are TRBV11-3 and TRBJ2-3; a possible D gene is TRBD2 (6 bases). This CDR3 has 16 amino acids. Per the germline V gene, CDR1 is SGHNT and CDR2 is YENEEA. Between the trimmed V and J ends, which lost 4 bases and 0 bases, there was a span of 14 bases. The CDR3: CASSSRWRDSTDTQYF. The CDR3 DNA reads TGTGCCAGCAGCTCAAGATGGCGGGACAGCACAGATACGCAGTATTTT.

V usage is TRBV7-2 and J usage is TRBJ2-7; the D gene is possibly TRBD1 (6 bases). Germline values: CDR1 SGHTA, CDR2 FQGNSA. The length of the CDR3 is 14 residues. The V end lost 2 bases, the J end lost 6 bases, and 14 bases lay between the germline ends. CDR3 amino acids: CASSLIQGMSEQYF. For the CDR3, the DNA is TGTGCCAGCAGCTTAATTCAGGGGATGAGCGAGCAGTACTTC.

The sample holds one count of this clone. V is TRBV4-2 and J is TRBJ2-1; TRBD2 matches 9 bases. Germline V CDR1 and CDR2: LGHNA, YNFKEQ. The J segment lost 3 bases and the V segment lost 0 bases, leaving 6 bases of the junction unmatched. The CDR3 runs to 17 residues. CDR3 in DNA: TGTGCCAGCAGCCAAGATGGGCGGGGGGGCCTCTACAATGAGCAGTTCTTC. Protein sequence: CASSQDGRGGLYNEQFF.